Shown below are 10 T cell receptor beta chains from a single sample sequenced in a study of blood T cell repertoires in COVID-19. The protocol was immunoSEQ multiplex PCR, while the TCRdb copy is restricted to in-frame clones and leaves out a portion. The sample consists of more than 90,000 clones, roughly 87% of them appearing once. The specimen was peripheral blood. These receptors all stem from a man older than 75 with acute or convalescent COVID-19.

The rearrangement joins TRBV6-5 to TRBJ2-7, with 9 bases aligning to TRBD1. Germline lookup yields CDR1 MNHEY and CDR2 SVGAGI. V was clipped by 11 bases and J by 13 bases; unmatched bases: 12. CDR3 size: 11 residues. The DNA for the CDR3 is TGTGCCTCCGGGACAGGGAGGTCGGAATACTTC. Protein sequence: CASGTGRSEYF.

This chain uses TRBV19 with TRBJ1-5, with 10 bases matching TRBD1. Germline V gives CDR1 LNHDA, CDR2 SQIVND (reference sequence). The CDR3 length is 16 residues. The J segment lost 5 bases and the V segment lost 6 bases, leaving 10 bases of the junction unmatched. The CDR3 sequence is CASSPPGQGSYQPQHF. In DNA form, the CDR3 reads TGTGCCAGTAGCCCTCCGGGACAGGGGAGTTATCAGCCCCAGCATTTT. The full variable domain, rest sourced from reference TRBV19 and TRBJ1-5, is DGGITQSPKYLFRKEGQNVTLSCEQNLNHDAMYWYRQDPGQGLRLIYYSQIVNDFQKGDIAEGYSVSREKKESFPLTVTSAQKNPTAFYLCASSPPGQGSYQPQHFGDGTRLSIL.

The chain links TRBV6-5 to TRBJ2-4; a possible D gene is TRBD2 (5 bases). Germline CDR1 MNHEY, CDR2 SVGAGI. The V end lost 7 bases, the J end lost 0 bases, and 10 bases lay between the germline ends. This CDR3 is built from 14 residues. Here the CDR3 reads CASTSAAAKNIQYF. Written as DNA, the CDR3 is TGTGCCAGCACCTCAGCGGCAGCCAAAAACATTCAGTACTTC.

The CDR3 region has the DNA TGTGCCAGCAGCTTCTTGGCCTCCTTCTCCGCTGGAAACACCATATATTTT. Translation: CASSFLASFSAGNTIYF. The V and J genes are TRBV5-6 and TRBJ1-3; D remains unclear. Between the trimmed V and J ends, which lost 2 bases and 2 bases, there was a span of 17 bases. The CDR3 is 17 amino acids. Germline CDR1 is SGHDT and CDR2 is YYEEEE.

This chain links TRBV2 with TRBJ2-5; D is perhaps TRBD1 (6 bases). V was pared by 5 bases and J by 5 bases, with 15 bases between. Per the germline V gene, CDR1 is SNHLY and CDR2 is FYNNEI. The CDR3 totals 14 residues. CDR3 DNA: TGTGCCAGCAGTCCCACTCAGGGGTCGGAGACCCAGTACTTC. This gives the protein CASSPTQGSETQYF. The full variable domain, rest sourced from reference TRBV2 and TRBJ2-5, is EPEVTQTPSHQVTQMGQEVILRCVPISNHLYFYWYRQILGQKVEFLVSFYNNEISEKSEIFDDQFSVERPDGSNFTLKIRSTKLEDSAMYFCASSPTQGSETQYFGPGTRLLVL.

The V gene is TRBV5-6, the J gene TRBJ2-7, with 7 bases identical to TRBD1. CDR3 size: 13 residues. CDR1 is SGHDT, CDR2 YYEEEE, per germline. V gave up 4 bases and J gave up 3 bases; unmatched junction bases: 4. As DNA, the CDR3 is TGTGCCAGCAGCGCGACAGGGATCTACGAGCAGTACTTC. Translating it yields CASSATGIYEQYF.

This clone has a single count. The V gene is TRBV7-2, the J gene TRBJ2-3, with 12 bases matching TRBD2. Looked up from germline, CDR1 is SGHTA and CDR2 is FQGNSA. Trimming took 2 bases from V and 4 from J; bases not matched to a gene: 1. The CDR3 runs 15 residues. The CDR3 DNA follows: TGTGCCAGCAGCTTACTAGCGGGGGGGGCAGATACGCAGTATTTT. It yields the protein CASSLLAGGADTQYF.

The rearrangement uses TRBV6-1 and TRBJ2-7; tentative D call: TRBD1 (6 bases). Germline-derived CDR1 and CDR2 are MNHNS and SASEGT. The CDR3 totals 14 residues. Trimming pared 5 bases from V and 4 bases from J, leaving 15 bases between. The CDR3 region is CASSQQGISYEQYF. The CDR3 DNA follows: TGTGCCAGCAGTCAACAGGGAATATCATACGAGCAGTACTTC.

The V and J genes are TRBV7-9 and TRBJ2-4; a weak D match, TRBD2 (6 bases). The CDR3 length is 14 residues. CDR1 and CDR2 (germline): SEHNR, FQNEAQ (reference sequence). V was pared by 4 bases and J by 7 bases, with 14 bases between. The CDR3 DNA follows: TGTGCCAGCAGCTATGGAGGGCCGGGGAACATTCAGTACTTC. This sequence encodes CASSYGGPGNIQYF.

The genes are TRBV27 and TRBJ2-1, with D perhaps matching TRBD2 (6 bases). The CDR3 totals 16 residues. The V end was cut by 0 bases, the J end by 4 bases, with 13 bases between. The germline CDR1 and CDR2 sequences are MNHEY and SMNVEV (reference sequence). This chain's CDR3 is CASSLSGGSEYNEQFF. In nucleotides, the CDR3 is TGTGCCAGCAGTTTATCTGGGGGGAGTGAGTACAATGAGCAGTTCTTC.